The next 13 T cell receptor beta chains were all read from a single sample in a study of CD8+CD57+ T cells in acquired aplastic anemia. The use of genomic DNA as template underpinned the TCR beta VDJ and CDR3 profiling. TCRdb fed the reads into MiXCR, producing one record per CDR3 protein. Among fewer than 300,000 distinct CDR3 sequences listed, approximately 79% were seen once. An expansion of CD8+CD57+ cells by flow cytometry had been shown in patients chosen for sequencing. Sequencing was carried out using sorted CD4+, CD8+, or CD8+CD57+ T cells (not recorded which) from PBMCs. Receptors originate from a human donor with aplastic anemia.

A remark on this clonotype: The CDR3 does not end in the conserved phenylalanine or tryptophan, so this is likely a read error. J is TRBJ2-7 and V is TRBV2, with D tentatively TRBD1 (6 bases). Germline V gene lookup returns CDR1 SNHLY and CDR2 FYNNEI. The CDR3 spans 14 residues. Trimming removed 6 bases from V and 5 bases from J, with 17 bases in between. The CDR3 nucleotides read TGTGCCAGCAGCGCCAACTACAGGGATCACGAGCAGTACGGC. Its protein is CASSANYRDHEQYG.

In the case of this clonotype: Since the CDR3 does not end with the conserved phenylalanine or tryptophan, this likely comes from a read error. Because the CDR3's place on the DNA is in doubt, the DNA is left out and the CDR3 is given as listed by TCRdb. V is TRBV2 and J is TRBJ1-6; the table's D call, TRBD1, was not checked against the DNA. Both ends counted, the CDR3 spans 15 residues. CDR1 is SNHLY and CDR2 is FYNNEI in the germline V gene. The CDR3 loop is CASGDGTADTQPLHS.

As to this clonotype: The conserved closing phenylalanine or tryptophan is absent in this CDR3, likely reflecting a read error. No DNA is shown, since the ends of the CDR3 on it are uncertain; the CDR3 is the one TCRdb lists. V and J are TRBV7-8 and TRBJ2-3; TRBD2, the table's D call, lacks a check against the DNA. Germline values: CDR1 SGHVS, CDR2 FQNEAQ. The CDR3 region is 13 residues in length, termini included. The CDR3 reads CASSVAGGPAQQY.

The chain carries TRBV11-3 and TRBJ2-7, with 7 bases fitting TRBD2. The length of the CDR3 is 14 residues. From germline, CDR1 is SGHNT and CDR2 YENEEA. J was trimmed by 3 bases and V by 6 bases; bases with no gene match: 8. CDR3 loop: CASSFEAGSYEQYF. Written as DNA, the CDR3 is TGTGCCAGCAGTTTTGAAGCGGGGAGCTACGAGCAGTACTTC.

With regard to this clonotype: At one of its ends the junction is not consistent with the germline gene, which may arise from a read error. The chain employs TRBV5-8 and TRBJ2-1; D unresolved. The CDR3 has 12 amino acids. Germline V gene lookup returns CDR1 SGHTS and CDR2 YDEGEE. This CDR3 reads CASSFSGYEQFF. CDR3 DNA sequence: TGCGCCAGCAGCTTTTCTGGCTATGAGCAGTTCTTC.

This rearrangement joins TRBV14 to TRBJ2-3, with D maybe TRBD1 (6 bases). CDR3 size: 14 residues. The germline V gene has CDR1 SGHDN and CDR2 FVKESK. The germline V and J ends were trimmed by 4 bases and 11 bases, with 19 bases remaining between them. The CDR3 DNA sequence: TGTGCCAGCAGCCTAGCGCAGGGGCTTAGGGAGCAGTATTTT. This sequence encodes CASSLAQGLREQYF.

This clonotype came up a few times. CDR3 DNA: TGCAGCGTTGCTCGGACAGGCGGCTACGAGCAGTACTTC. Translation: CSVARTGGYEQYF. The V gene is TRBV29-1, the J gene TRBJ2-7; 7 bases are a match to TRBD1. J gave up 3 bases and V 4 bases, and 6 bases lay outside the gene matches. Germline loops: CDR1 SQVTM, CDR2 ANQGSEA. CDR3 size: 13 residues.

On this clonotype itself: A junction end diverges from the germline sequence, so it may reflect a read error. The chain is built from TRBV10-3 and TRBJ1-1; no clear D gene. The CDR3 spans 16 residues. CDR1 is ENHRY, CDR2 SYGVKD, per germline. CDR3 nucleotide sequence: TGTGCCATCAGTCCCAACTACGGGAAGTTGAACACTGAAGCCTTCTTT. It encodes CAISPNYGKLNTEAFF.

The chain joins TRBV15 to TRBJ1-1; the D gene is possibly TRBD1 (6 bases). CDR1 and CDR2 (germline): LNHNV, YYDKDF (reference sequence). Trimming stripped 5 bases from V and 5 bases from J, with 12 bases between. The CDR3 has 13 residues. In DNA, the CDR3 is TGTGCCACCAGCTGGACAGTGGAAACTGAAGCTTTCTTT. Translating gives CATSWTVETEAFF.

To note about this clonotype: One junction end does not reproduce the germline sequence, and a read error may be involved. CDR3 region: CASSVTRGLDYGYTF. The CDR3 DNA sequence: TGTGCCAGCAGCGTGACCAGGGGCTTGGACTATGGTTACACCTTC. J is TRBJ1-2 and V is TRBV13; perhaps TRBD1 as D (6 bases). The CDR3 runs 15 residues. Per the germline V gene, CDR1 is PRHDT and CDR2 is FYEKMQ (reference sequence).

Concerning this clonotype itself: It is likely a read error, because the conserved phenylalanine at the end of the CDR3 is missing. Because the CDR3's place on the DNA is in doubt, the DNA is left out and the CDR3 is given as listed by TCRdb. V gene TRBV7-9 combines with J gene TRBJ2-3; TRBD1 was called by the table and not checked on the DNA. The CDR3 is 13 amino acids long, termini counted. The germline CDR1 and CDR2 sequences are SEHNR and FQNEAQ (reference sequence). CDR3 sequence reads: CASSFGGTGASYE.

The chain joins TRBV2 to TRBJ2-3; maybe TRBD2 (5 bases). Germline assignment: CDR1 SNHLY and CDR2 FYNNEI. V dropped 8 bases and J dropped 14 bases, with 23 bases sitting between them. The CDR3 consists of 13 residues. The CDR3 reads CASGDGSTDSPYF. CDR3 nucleotides: TGTGCCAGCGGGGATGGGAGTACTGATTCGCCGTATTTT.

The rearrangement joins TRBV7-8 to TRBJ2-1, with TRBD1 matching over 7 bases. With V trimmed by 3 bases and J by 16 bases, 18 bases remained unmatched. The length of the CDR3 is 15 residues. CDR1 is SGHVS and CDR2 is FQNEAQ in the germline V gene. CDR3 DNA: TGTGCCAGCAGCTTTCCTCCAGACGGGACAGCCCTTTCCTTCTTC. Its protein is CASSFPPDGTALSFF.